The clone carrying this T cell receptor beta chain has only a few counts. Its antigen is not known. A second about 7 to 12 cycle PCR used barcoded and J-beta primers. Each cDNA molecule received a tag from a template-switch adaptor that had 12 random nucleotides. TCRdb re-derived calls from the 5' RACE reads in MiXCR, one entry per CDR3 protein. The table records about 900,000 distinct CDR3 sequences, around two thirds of them present only once. This entry is derived from a study of blood T cells in healthy people across ages. Study observations and caveats: Because donor CMV status was unknown, expanded clonotype changes were possibly confounded.

This CDR3 has 15 amino acids. The germline V gene encodes CDR1 SGDLS and CDR2 YYNGEE. Sequences were obtained from blood. This sequence was found in a man under 40 in good health. The chain uses TRBV9 and TRBJ2-1, with 7 bases matching TRBD1. The J call is in doubt because the DNA end fits TRBJ2-7 better. In nucleotides, the CDR3 is TGTGCCAGCAGCGTATGGGGGACAGACGGAGATGAGCAGTACTTC. It encodes CASSVWGTDGDEQYF.